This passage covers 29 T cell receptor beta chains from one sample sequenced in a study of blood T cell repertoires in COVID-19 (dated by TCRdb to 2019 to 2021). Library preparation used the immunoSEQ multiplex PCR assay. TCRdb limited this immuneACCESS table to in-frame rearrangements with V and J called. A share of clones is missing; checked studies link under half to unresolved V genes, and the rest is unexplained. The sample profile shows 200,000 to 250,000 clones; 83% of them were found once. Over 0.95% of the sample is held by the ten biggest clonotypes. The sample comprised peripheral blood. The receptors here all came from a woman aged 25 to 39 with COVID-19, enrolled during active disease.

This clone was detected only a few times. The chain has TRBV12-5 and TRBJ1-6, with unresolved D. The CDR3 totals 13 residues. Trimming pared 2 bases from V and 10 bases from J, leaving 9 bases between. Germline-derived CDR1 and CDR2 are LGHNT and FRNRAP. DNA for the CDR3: TGTGCTAGTGGTTTGCCACCTAACTCACCCCTCCACTTT. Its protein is CASGLPPNSPLHF. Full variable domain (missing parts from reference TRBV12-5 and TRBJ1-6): DARVTQTPRHKVTEMGQEVTMRCQPILGHNTVFWYRQTMMQGLELLAYFRNRAPLDDSGMPKDRFSAEMPDATLATLKIQPSEPRDSAVYFCASGLPPNSPLHFGNGTRLTVT.

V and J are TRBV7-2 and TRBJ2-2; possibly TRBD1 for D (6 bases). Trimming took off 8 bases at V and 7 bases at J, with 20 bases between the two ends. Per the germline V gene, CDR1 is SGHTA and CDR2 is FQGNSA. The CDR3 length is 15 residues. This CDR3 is CASAQGPGKGGELFF. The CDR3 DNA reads TGTGCCAGCGCCCAGGGGCCCGGAAAGGGCGGGGAGCTGTTTTTT.

CDR3 sequence (DNA): TGTGCCAGCACGAGTTCTCAAGAGACCCAGTACTTC. Encoded protein: CASTSSQETQYF. The chain employs TRBV2 and TRBJ2-5; no definite D call. V was clipped by 7 bases and J by 2 bases, with 8 bases between them. This CDR3 is 12 amino acids long. Germline V gene lookup returns CDR1 SNHLY and CDR2 FYNNEI.

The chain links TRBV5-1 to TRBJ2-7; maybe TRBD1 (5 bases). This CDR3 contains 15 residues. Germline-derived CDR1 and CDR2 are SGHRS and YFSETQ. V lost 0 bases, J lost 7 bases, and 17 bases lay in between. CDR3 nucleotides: TGCGCCAGCAGCTTGGAGGCAGGGTCATCGTGGGAGCAGTACTTC. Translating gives CASSLEAGSSWEQYF.

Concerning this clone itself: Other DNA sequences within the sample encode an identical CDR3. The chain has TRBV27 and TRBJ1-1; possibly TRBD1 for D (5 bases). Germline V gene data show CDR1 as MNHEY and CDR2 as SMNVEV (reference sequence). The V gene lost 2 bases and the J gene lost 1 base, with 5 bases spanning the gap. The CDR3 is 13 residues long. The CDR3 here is CASSLRGNTEAFF. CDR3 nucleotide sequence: TGTGCCAGCAGTTTAAGGGGGAACACTGAAGCTTTCTTT.

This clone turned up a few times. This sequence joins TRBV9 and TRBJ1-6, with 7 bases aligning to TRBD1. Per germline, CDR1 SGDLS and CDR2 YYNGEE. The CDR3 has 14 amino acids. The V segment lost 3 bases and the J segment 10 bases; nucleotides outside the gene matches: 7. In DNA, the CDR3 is TGTGCCAGCAGCGAAGGACAGGCCAAGTCACCCCTCCACTTT. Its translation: CASSEGQAKSPLHF.

The CDR3 DNA reads as TGTGCCAGCTCACCAGTCCCAGGGGGCGATTCACCCCTCCACTTT. It is translated as CASSPVPGGDSPLHF. The rearrangement uses TRBV18 and TRBJ1-6; 8 bases agree with TRBD1. V was pared by 2 bases and J by 8 bases, with 5 bases of the junction left unmatched. The CDR3 extends over 15 amino acids. CDR1 KGHSH and CDR2 LQKENI come from the germline V gene. The full variable domain, its missing parts supplied by reference TRBV18 and TRBJ1-6, is NAGVMQNPRHLVRRRGQEARLRCSPMKGHSHVYWYRQLPEEGLKFMVYLQKENIIDESGMPKERFSAEFPKEGPSILRIQQVVRGDSAAYFCASSPVPGGDSPLHFGNGTRLTVT.

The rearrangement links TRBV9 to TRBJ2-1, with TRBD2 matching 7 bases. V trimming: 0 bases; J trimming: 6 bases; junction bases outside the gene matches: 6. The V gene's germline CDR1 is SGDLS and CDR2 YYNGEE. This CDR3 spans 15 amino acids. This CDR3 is CASSVGTRGLNEQFF. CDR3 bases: TGTGCCAGCAGCGTAGGGACTAGAGGCCTCAATGAGCAGTTCTTC. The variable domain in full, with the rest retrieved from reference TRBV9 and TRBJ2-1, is DSGVTQTPKHLITATGQRVTLRCSPRSGDLSVYWYQQSLDQGLQFLIQYYNGEERAKGNILERFSAQQFPDLHSELNLSSLELGDSALYFCASSVGTRGLNEQFFGPGTRLTVL.

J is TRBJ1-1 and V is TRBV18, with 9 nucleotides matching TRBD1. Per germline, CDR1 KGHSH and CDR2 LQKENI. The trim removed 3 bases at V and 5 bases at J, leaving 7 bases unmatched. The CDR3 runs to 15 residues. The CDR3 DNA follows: TGTGCCAGCTCACCCCAGGGACAGGGAGAGACTGAAGCTTTCTTT. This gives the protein CASSPQGQGETEAFF. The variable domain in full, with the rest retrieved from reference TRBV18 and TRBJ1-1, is NAGVMQNPRHLVRRRGQEARLRCSPMKGHSHVYWYRQLPEEGLKFMVYLQKENIIDESGMPKERFSAEFPKEGPSILRIQQVVRGDSAAYFCASSPQGQGETEAFFGQGTRLTVV.

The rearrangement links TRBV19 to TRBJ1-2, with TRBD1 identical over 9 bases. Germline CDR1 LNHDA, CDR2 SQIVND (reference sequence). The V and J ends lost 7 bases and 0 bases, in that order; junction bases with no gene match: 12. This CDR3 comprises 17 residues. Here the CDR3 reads CASTPQGQGSTNYGYTF. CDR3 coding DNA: TGTGCCAGTACCCCCCAGGGACAGGGCTCAACTAACTATGGCTACACCTTC.

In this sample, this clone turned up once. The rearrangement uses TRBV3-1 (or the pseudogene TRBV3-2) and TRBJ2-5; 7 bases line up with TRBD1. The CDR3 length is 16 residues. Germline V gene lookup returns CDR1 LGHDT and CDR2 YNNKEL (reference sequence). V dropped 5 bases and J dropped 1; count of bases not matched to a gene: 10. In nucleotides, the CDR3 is TGTGCCAGCAGCAAAATACAGGGGACGGGCCAAGAGACCCAGTACTTC. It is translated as CASSKIQGTGQETQYF.

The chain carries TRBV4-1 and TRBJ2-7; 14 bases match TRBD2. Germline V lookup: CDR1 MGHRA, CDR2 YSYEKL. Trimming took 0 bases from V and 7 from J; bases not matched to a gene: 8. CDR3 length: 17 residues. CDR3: CASSQEFRLAGGREQYF. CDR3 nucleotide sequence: TGCGCCAGCAGCCAAGAGTTCCGACTAGCGGGAGGGAGGGAGCAGTACTTC.

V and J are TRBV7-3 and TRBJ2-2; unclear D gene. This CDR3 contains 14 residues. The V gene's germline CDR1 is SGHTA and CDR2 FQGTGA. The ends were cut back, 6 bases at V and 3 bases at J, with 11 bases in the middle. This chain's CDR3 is CASSYLYDTGELFF. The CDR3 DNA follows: TGTGCCAGCAGTTACCTATATGACACCGGGGAGCTGTTTTTT.

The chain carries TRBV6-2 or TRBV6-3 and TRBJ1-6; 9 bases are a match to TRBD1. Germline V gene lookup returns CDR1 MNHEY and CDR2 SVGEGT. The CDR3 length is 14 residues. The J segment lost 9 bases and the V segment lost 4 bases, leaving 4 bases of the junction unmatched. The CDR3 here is CASSSGQGFSPLHF. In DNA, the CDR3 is TGTGCCAGCAGTTCGGGACAGGGTTTTTCACCCCTCCACTTT.

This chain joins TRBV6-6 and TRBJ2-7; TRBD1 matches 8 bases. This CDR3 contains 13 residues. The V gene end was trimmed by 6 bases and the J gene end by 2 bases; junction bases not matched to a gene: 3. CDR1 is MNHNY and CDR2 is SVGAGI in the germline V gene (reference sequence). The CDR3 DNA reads TGTGCCAGCAGCTTGACAGGGGCCTACGAGCAGTACTTC. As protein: CASSLTGAYEQYF.

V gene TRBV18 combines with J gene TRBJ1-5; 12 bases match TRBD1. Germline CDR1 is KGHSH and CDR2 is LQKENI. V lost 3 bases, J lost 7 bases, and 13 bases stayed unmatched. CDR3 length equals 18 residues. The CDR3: CASSPLSSGQGAEQPQHF. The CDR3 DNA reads TGTGCCAGCTCACCGCTGTCCTCGGGACAGGGGGCAGAACAGCCCCAGCATTTT.

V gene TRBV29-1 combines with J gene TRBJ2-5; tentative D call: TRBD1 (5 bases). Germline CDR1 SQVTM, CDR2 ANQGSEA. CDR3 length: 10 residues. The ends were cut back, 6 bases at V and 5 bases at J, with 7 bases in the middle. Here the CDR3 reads CSVRVETQYF. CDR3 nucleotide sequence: TGCAGCGTCAGGGTCGAGACCCAGTACTTC.

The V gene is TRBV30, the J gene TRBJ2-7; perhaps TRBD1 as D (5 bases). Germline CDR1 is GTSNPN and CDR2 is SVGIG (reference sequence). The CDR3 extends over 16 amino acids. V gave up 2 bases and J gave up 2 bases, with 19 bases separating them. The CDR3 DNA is TGTGCCTGGAGTACCGAATCAGGGCTAAGACCCTACGAGCAGTACTTC. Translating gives CAWSTESGLRPYEQYF.

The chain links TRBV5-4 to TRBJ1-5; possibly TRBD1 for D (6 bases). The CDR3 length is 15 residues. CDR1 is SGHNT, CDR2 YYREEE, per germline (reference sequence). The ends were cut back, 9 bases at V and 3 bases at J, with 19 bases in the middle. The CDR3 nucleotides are TGTGCCAACGAATCTAGGGGGTGTGACAATCAGCCCCAGCATTTT. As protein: CANESRGCDNQPQHF.

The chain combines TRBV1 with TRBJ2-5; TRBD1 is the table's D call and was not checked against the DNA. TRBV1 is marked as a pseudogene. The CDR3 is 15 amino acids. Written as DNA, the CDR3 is TGCACCAATGACTCAGGGGACCCCGCCCAAGAGACCCAGTACTTC. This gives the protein CTNDSGDPAQETQYF.

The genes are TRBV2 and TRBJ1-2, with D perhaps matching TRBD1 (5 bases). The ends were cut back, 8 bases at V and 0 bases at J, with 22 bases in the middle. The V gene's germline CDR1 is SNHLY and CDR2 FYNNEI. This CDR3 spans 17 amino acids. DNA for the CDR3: TGTGCCAGCGGTCAGGGTGTAACAGTTCCTTCTAACTATGGCTACACCTTC. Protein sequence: CASGQGVTVPSNYGYTF.

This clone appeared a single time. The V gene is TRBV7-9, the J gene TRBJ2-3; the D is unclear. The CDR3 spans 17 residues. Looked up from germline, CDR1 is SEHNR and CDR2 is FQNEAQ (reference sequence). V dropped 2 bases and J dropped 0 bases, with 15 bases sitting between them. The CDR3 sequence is CASSLLSQEASTDTQYF. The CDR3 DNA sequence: TGTGCCAGCAGCTTACTCTCTCAAGAAGCTAGCACAGATACGCAGTATTTT. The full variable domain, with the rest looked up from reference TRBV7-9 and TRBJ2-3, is DTGVSQNPRHKITKRGQNVTFRCDPISEHNRLYWYRQTLGQGPEFLTYFQNEAQLEKSRLLSDRFSAERPKGSFSTLEIQRTEQGDSAMYLCASSLLSQEASTDTQYFGPGTRLTVL.

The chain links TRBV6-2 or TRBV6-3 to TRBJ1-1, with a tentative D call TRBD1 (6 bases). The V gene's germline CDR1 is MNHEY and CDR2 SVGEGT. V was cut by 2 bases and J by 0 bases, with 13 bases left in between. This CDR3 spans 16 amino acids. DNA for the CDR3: TGTGCCAGCAGTTACGGCACGGACAGAATGAACACTGAAGCTTTCTTT. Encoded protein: CASSYGTDRMNTEAFF.

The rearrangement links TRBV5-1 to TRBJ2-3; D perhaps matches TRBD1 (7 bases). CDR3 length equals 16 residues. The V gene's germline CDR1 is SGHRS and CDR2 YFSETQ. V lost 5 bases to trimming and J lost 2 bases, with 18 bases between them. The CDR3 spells CASRRLEGALTDTQYF. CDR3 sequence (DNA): TGCGCCAGCAGGAGGCTGGAGGGGGCTCTCACAGATACGCAGTATTTT.

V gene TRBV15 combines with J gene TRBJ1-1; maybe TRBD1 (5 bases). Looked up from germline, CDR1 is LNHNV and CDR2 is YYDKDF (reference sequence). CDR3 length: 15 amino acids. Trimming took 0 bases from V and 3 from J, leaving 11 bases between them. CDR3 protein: CATSRDSGGYTEAFF. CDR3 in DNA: TGTGCCACCAGCAGAGACTCGGGGGGATACACTGAAGCTTTCTTT.

The CDR3 here is CASSFRGRTDETQYF. DNA of the CDR3: TGTGCCAGCAGCTTTCGCGGCAGGACTGACGAGACCCAGTACTTC. The chain combines TRBV7-9 with TRBJ2-5; D possibly corresponds to TRBD2 (5 bases). The CDR3 is made up of 15 amino acids. Trimming took 3 bases from V and 5 from J, leaving 16 bases between them. CDR1 and CDR2 from the germline V gene are SEHNR and FQNEAQ (reference sequence).

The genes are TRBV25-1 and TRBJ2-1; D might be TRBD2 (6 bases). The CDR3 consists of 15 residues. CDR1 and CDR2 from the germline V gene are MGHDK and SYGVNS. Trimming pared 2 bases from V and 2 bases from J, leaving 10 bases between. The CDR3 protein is CASSEGGGPYNEQFF. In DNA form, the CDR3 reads TGTGCCAGCAGTGAAGGGGGAGGTCCCTACAATGAGCAGTTCTTC.

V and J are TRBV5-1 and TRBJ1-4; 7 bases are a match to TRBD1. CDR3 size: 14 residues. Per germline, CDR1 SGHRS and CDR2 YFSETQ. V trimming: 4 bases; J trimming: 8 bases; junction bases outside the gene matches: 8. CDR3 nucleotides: TGCGCCAGCAGCCCCGGACAGGTAGAAGAAAAACTGTTTTTT. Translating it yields CASSPGQVEEKLFF.

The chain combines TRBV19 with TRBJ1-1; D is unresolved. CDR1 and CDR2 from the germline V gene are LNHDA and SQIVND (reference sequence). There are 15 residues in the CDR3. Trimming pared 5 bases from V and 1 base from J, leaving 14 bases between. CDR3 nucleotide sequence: TGTGCCAGTAGTCCCCTCGGGAAAGGGAACACTGAAGCTTTCTTT. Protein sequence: CASSPLGKGNTEAFF.